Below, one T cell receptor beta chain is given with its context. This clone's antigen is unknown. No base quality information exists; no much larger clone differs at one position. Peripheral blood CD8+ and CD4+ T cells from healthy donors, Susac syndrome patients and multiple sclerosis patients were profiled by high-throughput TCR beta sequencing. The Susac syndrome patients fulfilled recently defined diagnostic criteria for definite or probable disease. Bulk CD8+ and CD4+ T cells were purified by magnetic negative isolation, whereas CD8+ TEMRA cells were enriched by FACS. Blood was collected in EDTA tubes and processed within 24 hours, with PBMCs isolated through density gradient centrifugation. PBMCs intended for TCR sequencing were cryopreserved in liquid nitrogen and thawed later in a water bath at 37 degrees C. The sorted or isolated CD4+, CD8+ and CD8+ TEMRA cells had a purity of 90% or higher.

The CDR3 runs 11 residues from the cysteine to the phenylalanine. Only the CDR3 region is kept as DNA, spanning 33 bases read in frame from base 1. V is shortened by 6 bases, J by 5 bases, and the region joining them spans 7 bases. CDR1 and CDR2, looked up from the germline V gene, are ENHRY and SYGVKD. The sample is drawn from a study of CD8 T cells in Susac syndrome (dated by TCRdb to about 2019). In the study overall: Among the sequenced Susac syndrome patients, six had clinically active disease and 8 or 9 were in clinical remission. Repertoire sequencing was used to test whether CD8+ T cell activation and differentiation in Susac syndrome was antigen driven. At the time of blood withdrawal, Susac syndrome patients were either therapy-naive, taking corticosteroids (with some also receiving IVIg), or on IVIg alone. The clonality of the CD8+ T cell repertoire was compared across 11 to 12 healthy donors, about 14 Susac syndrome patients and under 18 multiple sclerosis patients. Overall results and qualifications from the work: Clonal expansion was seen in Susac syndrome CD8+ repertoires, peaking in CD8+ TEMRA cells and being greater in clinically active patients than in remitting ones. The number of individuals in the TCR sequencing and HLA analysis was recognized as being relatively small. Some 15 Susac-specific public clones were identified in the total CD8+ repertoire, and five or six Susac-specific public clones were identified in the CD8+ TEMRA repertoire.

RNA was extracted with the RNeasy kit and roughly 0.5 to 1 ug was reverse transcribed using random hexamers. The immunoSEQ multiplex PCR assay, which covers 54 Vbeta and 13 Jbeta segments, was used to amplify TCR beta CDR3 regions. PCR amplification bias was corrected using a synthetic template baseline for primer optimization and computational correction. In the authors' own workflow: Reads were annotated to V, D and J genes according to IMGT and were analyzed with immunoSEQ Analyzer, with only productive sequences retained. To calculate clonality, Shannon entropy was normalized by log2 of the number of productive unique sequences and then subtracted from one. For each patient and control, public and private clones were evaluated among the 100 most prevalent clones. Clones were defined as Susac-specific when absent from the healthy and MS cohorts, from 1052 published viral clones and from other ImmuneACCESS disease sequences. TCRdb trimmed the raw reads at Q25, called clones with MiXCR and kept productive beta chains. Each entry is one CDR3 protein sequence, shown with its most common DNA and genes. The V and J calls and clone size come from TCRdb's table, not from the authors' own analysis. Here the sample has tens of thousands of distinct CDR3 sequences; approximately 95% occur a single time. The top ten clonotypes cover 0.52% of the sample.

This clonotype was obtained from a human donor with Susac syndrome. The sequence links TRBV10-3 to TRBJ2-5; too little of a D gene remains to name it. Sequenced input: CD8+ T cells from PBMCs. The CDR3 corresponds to CAIRGPETQYF. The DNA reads TGTGCCATCAGGGGCCCCGAGACCCAGTACTTC.